The clone carrying this T cell receptor beta chain was counted a few times. No antigen is known for it. Study-level results: Tumor memory CD4+ T cell TCR gene usage clustered with blood and lymph node memory CD4+ cells and lymph node naive CD4+ cells. Tumor-infiltrating Treg TCR alpha and beta sequences overlapped most with tumor naive CD4+ T cells, then blood naive.

Full-length variable regions came from constant-region reverse primers plus semi-nested Nested Universal Primer A PCR. MiXCR, run by TCRdb on the 5' RACE reads, gives a single entry per CDR3 protein. The sample shows roughly 10,000 distinct CDR3 sequences, roughly 34% of them seen only once. Cells sorted as Tregs were CD4+, CD25+ and CD127-/low. Germline V gene lookup returns CDR1 DFQATT and CDR2 SNEGSKA (reference sequence). V was trimmed by 3 bases and J by 19 bases, leaving 22 bases between them. The CDR3 is 13 amino acids. The receptor comes from a female donor with breast cancer. The chain combines TRBV20-1 with TRBJ1-6, with D tentatively TRBD1 (6 bases). The sequenced sample was Tregs sorted from blood. The CDR3, as DNA: TGCAGTGCTAGCCGCCACAGGGCCGACCTCCTGCACTTT. Protein: CSASRHRADLLHF.